This TCR beta chain derives from a study of OX40 agonist ivuxolimab in advanced cancers. Generated by immunoSEQ multiplex PCR, the TCRdb table keeps only in-frame clones and is missing some. In the table there are 27,000 or so clones, around four fifths of which are singletons. Germline values: CDR1 SQVTM, CDR2 ANQGSEA. The CDR3 totals 16 residues. After removal of 0 bases from V and 4 bases from J, the junction contained 10 bases not matched to a gene. The receptor was isolated from an adult with an advanced solid tumor such as melanoma, head and neck, liver or kidney cancer. The specimen was CD4+ or CD8+ T cells sorted from blood, collected in a trial of the OX40 agonist ivuxolimab. The V gene is TRBV29-1, the J gene TRBJ2-3, with TRBD2 matching over 7 bases. CDR3 DNA: TGCAGCGTTGAAGATCCCACCGGCGGGGGACCAGATACGCAGTATTTT. Translating gives CSVEDPTGGGPDTQYF.